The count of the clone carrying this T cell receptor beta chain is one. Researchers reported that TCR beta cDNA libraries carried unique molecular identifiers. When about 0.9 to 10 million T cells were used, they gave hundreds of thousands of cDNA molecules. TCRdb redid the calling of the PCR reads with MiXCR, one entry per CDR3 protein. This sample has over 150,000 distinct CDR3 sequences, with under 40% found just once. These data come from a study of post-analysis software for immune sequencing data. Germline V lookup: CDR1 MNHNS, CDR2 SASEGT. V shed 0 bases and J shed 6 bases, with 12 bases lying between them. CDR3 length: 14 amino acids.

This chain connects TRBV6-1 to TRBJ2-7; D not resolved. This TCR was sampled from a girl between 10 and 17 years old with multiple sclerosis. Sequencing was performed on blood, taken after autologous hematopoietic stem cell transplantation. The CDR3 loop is CASSEAGYSGEQYF. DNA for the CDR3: TGTGCCAGCAGTGAAGCAGGGTATTCGGGCGAGCAGTACTTC.